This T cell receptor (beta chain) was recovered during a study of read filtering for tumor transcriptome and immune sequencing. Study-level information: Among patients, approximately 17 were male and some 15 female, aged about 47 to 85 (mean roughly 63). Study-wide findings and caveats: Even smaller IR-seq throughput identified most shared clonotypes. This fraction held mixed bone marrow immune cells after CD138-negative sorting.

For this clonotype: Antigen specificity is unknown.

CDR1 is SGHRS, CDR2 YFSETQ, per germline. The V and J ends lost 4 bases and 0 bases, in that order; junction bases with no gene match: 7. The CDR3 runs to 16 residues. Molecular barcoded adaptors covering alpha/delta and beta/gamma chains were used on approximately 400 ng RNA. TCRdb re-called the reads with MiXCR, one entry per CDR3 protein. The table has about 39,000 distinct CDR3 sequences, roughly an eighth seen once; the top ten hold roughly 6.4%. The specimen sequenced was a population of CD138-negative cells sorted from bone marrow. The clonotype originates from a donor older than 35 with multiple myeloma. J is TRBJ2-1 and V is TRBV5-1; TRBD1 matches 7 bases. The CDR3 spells CASSQPDRVSYNEQFF. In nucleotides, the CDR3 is TGCGCCAGCAGCCAACCTGACAGGGTCTCCTACAATGAGCAGTTCTTC.